A selection of T cell receptor beta chains follows, all from one sample in a study of CD8 T cells in ankylosing spondylitis. Each CDR3 protein is one row after TCRdb ran MiXCR on the 5' RACE reads. The sample holds about 35,000 distinct CDR3 sequences, roughly 3.1% seen once. Specimen: blood, either unsorted or a sorted T cell fraction (not recorded which). The origin of the receptors is a male donor with ankylosing spondylitis or in good health (not recorded which). Each CDR3 is given with its conserved first and last residue. A D gene is named only where the DNA matches it firmly. Clone size is shown for a subset of rows, as once, few, many or a class of expanded clone.

>TRBJ2-4|many|TRBV9|.
TGTGCCAGCAGCGTAGATGCTAGCCGCCCGGGGGACATTCAGTACTTC
CASSVDASRPGDIQYF
>TRBJ2-1|many|TRBV9|TRBD2
TGTGCCAGCAGCGTAGTACTAGCGGGAGAGCATGAGCAGTTCTTC
CASSVVLAGEHEQFF
>TRBJ2-5|many|TRBV9|TRBD1
TGTGCCAGCGGACAGGGAGGACGGGAGACCCAGTACTTC
CASGQGGRETQYF
>TRBJ1-2|many|TRBV9|.
TGTGCCAGCAGCGTCGCGGCAGACTATGGCTACACCTTC
CASSVAADYGYTF
>TRBJ2-3|many|TRBV9|.
TGTGCCAGCAGCTACCGCTTCCGGGGCCCAGGGGATACAGATACGCAGTATTTT
CASSYRFRGPGDTDTQYF
>TRBJ1-5|many|TRBV9|.
TGTGCCAGCAGCCCTACTTTGGTCAATCAGCCCCAGCATTTT
CASSPTLVNQPQHF
>TRBJ2-5|many|TRBV9|.
TGTGCCAGCAGCGTAGGTCCAGGGCGTGAGACCCAGTACTTC
CASSVGPGRETQYF
>TRBJ1-1|many|TRBV9|TRBD1
TGTGCCAGCAGCGCTCTGACAGGGTTGGGCACTGAAGCTTTCTTT
CASSALTGLGTEAFF
>TRBJ2-5|many|TRBV9|TRBD2
TGTGCCAGCAGCCCAATTAGCGGGGGGTACCAAGAGACCCAGTACTTC
CASSPISGGYQETQYF
>TRBJ2-2|many|TRBV9|.
TGTGCCAGCAGCGCCTACTACACCGGGGAGCTGTTTTTT
CASSAYYTGELFF
>TRBJ1-6|many|TRBV9|.
TGTGCCAGCAGCGTAGAGGAGGGGTGGAATTCACCCCTCCACTTT
CASSVEEGWNSPLHF
>TRBJ2-3|many|TRBV9|.
TGTGCCAGCAGCGTGAGAGTGGACCTTGACCTAACAGATACGCAGTATTTT
CASSVRVDLDLTDTQYF
>TRBJ2-1|many|TRBV9|.
TGTGCCAGCAGCCGGGGGTGGGTGGATGAGCAGTTCTTC
CASSRGWVDEQFF
>TRBJ2-1|many|TRBV9|.
TGTGCCAGCAGCTCCAGCCCTGTCATATCCTACAATGAGCAGTTCTTC
CASSSSPVISYNEQFF
>TRBJ2-1|many|TRBV9|.
TGTGCCAGCAGCGTAGCGGGGGGCCGTTTCAATGAGCAGTTCTTC
CASSVAGGRFNEQFF
>TRBJ2-3|many|TRBV9|.
TGTGCCAGCAGCCCCTTTGGGGGGGGCGGCACAGATACGCAGTATTTT
CASSPFGGGGTDTQYF
>TRBJ2-5|many|TRBV9|TRBD1
TGTGCCAGCAACTTACAGGGGGCGGGGGAGACCCAGTACTTC
CASNLQGAGETQYF
>TRBJ2-1|many|TRBV9|TRBD2
TGTGCCAGCAGCGTAGAGCCAGCGGGAAAGATCTATGAGCAGTTCTTC
CASSVEPAGKIYEQFF
>TRBJ2-3|.|TRBV9|TRBD2
TGTGCCAGCAGCCCTCGGACTAGCGGGGGGGTAAGCACAGATACGCAGTATTTT
CASSPRTSGGVSTDTQYF
>TRBJ1-1|many|TRBV9|TRBD1
TGTGCCAGCAGCCCCGGACAGGGGAGCACTGAAGCTTTCTTT
CASSPGQGSTEAFF
>TRBJ2-5|many|TRBV9|.
TGTGCCAGCAGCGTAGGCGGGACGTTGGAGACCCAGTACTTC
CASSVGGTLETQYF
>TRBJ2-5|many|TRBV9|TRBD2
TGTGCCAGCAGCGTAGAGGTGGGACTAGCGGGAGAGACCCAGTACTTC
CASSVEVGLAGETQYF
>TRBJ2-5|many|TRBV9|TRBD2
TGTGCCAGCAGCGTAGACCCTACTAGCGGTGAGACCCAGTACTTC
CASSVDPTSGETQYF
>TRBJ1-3|many|TRBV9|TRBD1
TGTGCCAGCAGCGTAGAGGGACAGGGAAACACCATATATTTT
CASSVEGQGNTIYF
>TRBJ2-2|many|TRBV9|TRBD1
TGTGCCAGCAGCGTATCCGGACAGGGGGCAAACACCGGGGAGCTGTTTTTT
CASSVSGQGANTGELFF
>TRBJ2-1|many|TRBV9|TRBD2
TGTGCCAGCAGCGTAGGACCCAGGGGACTAGACTCCTACAATGAGCAGTTCTTC
CASSVGPRGLDSYNEQFF
>TRBJ2-6|many|TRBV9|TRBD1
TGTGCCAGCAGCGCCACAGGGGGCTCTGGGGCCAACGTCCTGACTTTC
CASSATGGSGANVLTF
>TRBJ2-1|many|TRBV9|.
TGTGCCAGCAGCGTAGCCGCAGGGAAAGGGAGTGAGCAGTTCTTC
CASSVAAGKGSEQFF
>TRBJ1-5|many|TRBV9|TRBD1
TGTGCCAGCAGCGTCGGGACAGGGGGGTTTAGCAATCAGCCCCAGCATTTT
CASSVGTGGFSNQPQHF
>TRBJ1-1|many|TRBV9|TRBD1
TGTGCCAGCAGCGTAGGACAGGGCTTTGGCACTGAAGCTTTCTTT
CASSVGQGFGTEAFF
>TRBJ2-3|many|TRBV9|.
TGTGCCAGCAGCGCGGGGGCAGGAGGAACAGATACGCAGTATTTT
CASSAGAGGTDTQYF
>TRBJ2-5|many|TRBV9|.
TGTGCCAGCAGCGTAGGGGGGCCGTACCAAGAGACCCAGTACTTC
CASSVGGPYQETQYF
>TRBJ1-5|many|TRBV24-1|.
TGTGCCACCAGTGAACCAAGACAATCAGGGTTTTCCAATCAGCCCCAGCATTTT
CATSEPRQSGFSNQPQHF
>TRBJ2-5|many|TRBV9|TRBD2
TGTGCCAGCAGCGAGGCCCTCGGGACTAACCAAGAGACCCAGTACTTC
CASSEALGTNQETQYF
>TRBJ1-1|many|TRBV9|.
TGTGCCAGCAGCGTTTCCGGGAAGGACACTGAAGCTTTCTTT
CASSVSGKDTEAFF
>TRBJ2-1|many|TRBV9|TRBD2
TGTGCCAGCGGGTCGGGGGGGCAGTTCTTC
CASGSGGQFF
>TRBJ2-4|many|TRBV9|.
TGTGCCAGCAGCTCCGGGACTCTGGGCAAAAACATTCAGTACTTC
CASSSGTLGKNIQYF
>TRBJ2-1|many|TRBV9|TRBD2
TGTGCCAGCAGCCCCCGACTAGCGGGAGGGTACGATGAGCAGTTCTTC
CASSPRLAGGYDEQFF
>TRBJ2-1|many|TRBV9|.
TGTGCCAGCAGCGTAGGCCCCCCCGCTAGGGAGCAGTTCTTC
CASSVGPPAREQFF
>TRBJ2-2|many|TRBV9|.
TGTGCCAGCAGCCCACAACTAGGAAGCACCGGGGAGCTGTTTTTT
CASSPQLGSTGELFF
>TRBJ1-2|many|TRBV9|.
TGTGCCAGCAGGGCGGCGAGTACCCACTATGGCTACACCTTC
CASRAASTHYGYTF